The 21 T cell receptor beta chains below were found in one sample sequenced in a study of shared clonotypes between healthy human individuals (dated by TCRdb to the early 2020s). Library preparation employed the immunoSEQ multiplex PCR assay. TCRdb stores this immuneACCESS table with in-frame sequences only. Part of the clones is absent; in the studies checked, under half of the shortfall reflects unresolved V genes, and no reason is known for the rest. In all, the sample holds some 900,000 clones, and 76% of those were seen once. Jointly, the top ten make up about 1.5% of the sample. Sequencing was done on a sample of memory CD4+ T cells sorted from blood. What this sample's cell subset or site label stands for: CD45RA-negative fraction. These receptors were collected from a man aged 18 to 29 in good health.

This rearrangement joins TRBV30 to TRBJ2-3; 9 nucleotides line up with TRBD2. The CDR3 runs 13 residues. Germline V gene lookup returns CDR1 GTSNPN and CDR2 SVGIG (reference sequence). The J segment lost 2 bases and the V segment lost 5 bases, leaving 2 bases of the junction unmatched. Written as DNA, the CDR3 is TGTGCCTGGGAGCGGGGGGTCACAGATACGCAGTATTTT. Translation: CAWERGVTDTQYF.

This clone has just a few counts. The chain uses TRBV5-4 and TRBJ1-1; D is possibly TRBD1 (6 bases). CDR1 is SGHNT, CDR2 YYREEE, per germline (reference sequence). The CDR3 covers 17 residues. V was cut by 4 bases and J by 1 base, with 20 bases left in between. CDR3 region: CASSNPTGPTTNTEAFF. Here the CDR3 DNA reads TGTGCCAGCAGCAACCCCACAGGGCCCACCACGAACACTGAAGCTTTCTTT.

This clone was seen a single time. V and J are TRBV2 and TRBJ2-7, with D perhaps matching TRBD1 (5 bases). This CDR3 has 14 residues. V was cut by 7 bases and J by 0 bases, with 13 bases left in between. Germline CDR1 is SNHLY and CDR2 is FYNNEI. CDR3 sequence (DNA): TGTGCCAGCACCTTCGACAGTTTCTCCTACGAGCAGTACTTC. It is translated as CASTFDSFSYEQYF. Using reference TRBV2 and TRBJ2-7 for the parts outside the CDR3, the full variable domain is EPEVTQTPSHQVTQMGQEVILRCVPISNHLYFYWYRQILGQKVEFLVSFYNNEISEKSEIFDDQFSVERPDGSNFTLKIRSTKLEDSAMYFCASTFDSFSYEQYFGPGTRLTVT.

The rearrangement uses TRBV27 and TRBJ2-1; 8 bases agree with TRBD2. Trimming removed 5 bases from V and 5 bases from J; junction bases left unmatched: 8. Germline CDR1 MNHEY, CDR2 SMNVEV (reference sequence). This CDR3 contains 15 residues. For the CDR3, the DNA is TGTGCCAGCAGTACAATAGCGGGGTCACACAATGAGCAGTTCTTC. It is translated as CASSTIAGSHNEQFF.

The chain joins TRBV5-1 to TRBJ1-2; D may be TRBD1 (6 bases). CDR1 SGHRS and CDR2 YFSETQ come from the germline V gene. Trimming took off 1 base at V and 0 bases at J, with 10 bases between the two ends. This CDR3 is built from 15 residues. CDR3 DNA: TGCGCCAGCAGCTTGCCCGGACAGCCTAACTATGGCTACACCTTC. Translating it yields CASSLPGQPNYGYTF.

A word on this clone: Mismatch with germline at one junction end may stem from a read error. Other nucleotide sequences from this sample produce the same CDR3. CDR3 protein: CASAFRDRNTGELFF. CDR3 DNA: TGTGCTAGTGCCTTCCGGGACAGAAACACCGGGGAGCTGTTTTTC. This chain links TRBV12-5 with TRBJ2-2; 7 positions agree with TRBD1. From germline, CDR1 is LGHNT and CDR2 FRNRAP. This CDR3 is 15 amino acids long.

This clone came up a few times. The J gene is TRBJ1-5, the V gene TRBV2, with D possibly TRBD1 on 6 matching bases. The CDR3 is 16 amino acids. Germline-derived CDR1 and CDR2 are SNHLY and FYNNEI. V was trimmed by 6 bases and J by 2 bases, leaving 17 bases between them. DNA of the CDR3: TGTGCCAGCAGGTTACAGGGAAGTTCGGGCAATCAGCCCCAGCATTTT. Residues: CASRLQGSSGNQPQHF.

This clone occurred a few times. This may be a read error, as it is one base from a much larger clone. The CDR3 DNA follows: TGCGCCAGCAGCCCGGGGACTAGCTCCTACGAGCAGTACTTC. Protein sequence: CASSPGTSSYEQYF. The chain employs TRBV5-1 and TRBJ2-7; 8 positions match TRBD2. Germline V gives CDR1 SGHRS, CDR2 YFSETQ. There are 14 residues in the CDR3. With V trimmed by 4 bases and J by 0 bases, 3 bases remained unmatched.

The chain carries TRBV27 and TRBJ2-1, with D perhaps TRBD2 (5 bases). CDR3 size: 19 residues. Germline V gives CDR1 MNHEY, CDR2 SMNVEV (reference sequence). V lost 4 bases to trimming and J lost 0 bases, with 22 bases between them. The CDR3 spells CASSSLTEGTMRSYNEQFF. Written as DNA, the CDR3 is TGTGCCAGCAGTTCTCTAACTGAGGGAACAATGCGCTCCTACAATGAGCAGTTCTTC.

The gene calls are TRBV5-4 and TRBJ1-1; weak D call: TRBD1 (5 bases). Germline assignment: CDR1 SGHNT and CDR2 YYREEE (reference sequence). The V gene lost 0 bases and the J gene lost 8 bases, with 11 bases spanning the gap. The CDR3 spans 13 residues. As DNA, the CDR3 is TGTGCCAGCAGCTTGGTGGACAACCCCGAAGCTTTCTTT. Translation gives CASSLVDNPEAFF.

J is TRBJ2-5 and V is TRBV6-1; 10 nucleotides match TRBD1. Germline V gene lookup returns CDR1 MNHNS and CDR2 SASEGT. The CDR3 length is 14 residues. Germline trimming cut 6 bases from V and 7 bases from J; bases unmatched to any gene: 8. Here the CDR3 DNA reads TGTGCCAGCAGGAGACAGGGGGCCCCGGTGACCCAGTACTTC. It yields the protein CASRRQGAPVTQYF.

This rearrangement joins TRBV9 to TRBJ1-5; D not resolved. V lost 0 bases, J lost 9 bases, and 13 bases lay in between. Germline-derived CDR1 and CDR2 are SGDLS and YYNGEE. This CDR3 is built from 14 residues. The CDR3 loop reads CASSVVVPLRPQHF. CDR3 nucleotides: TGTGCCAGCAGCGTAGTGGTCCCCCTACGGCCCCAGCATTTT. Variable domain in full (rest from reference TRBV9 and TRBJ1-5): DSGVTQTPKHLITATGQRVTLRCSPRSGDLSVYWYQQSLDQGLQFLIQYYNGEERAKGNILERFSAQQFPDLHSELNLSSLELGDSALYFCASSVVVPLRPQHFGDGTRLSIL.

This chain links TRBV7-9 with TRBJ2-7; the match to TRBD1 covers 9 bases. J gave up 5 bases and V 3 bases, and 8 bases lay outside the gene matches. This CDR3 comprises 15 residues. The germline gives CDR1 SEHNR, CDR2 FQNEAQ (reference sequence). The CDR3 region has the DNA TGTGCCAGCAGCTTTGGGGACAGGGTGTCGGACGAGCAGTACTTC. It specifies CASSFGDRVSDEQYF.

The chain recombines TRBV5-1 with TRBJ1-2; 7 bases map to TRBD1. Germline V gene data show CDR1 as SGHRS and CDR2 as YFSETQ. The length of the CDR3 is 14 residues. V was pared by 5 bases and J by 8 bases, with 12 bases of the junction left unmatched. CDR3 sequence: CASRDRALEGGYTF. The CDR3 region has the DNA TGCGCCAGCAGAGACAGGGCCCTTGAAGGGGGCTACACCTTC.

The chain couples TRBV28 to TRBJ1-4; D is uncertain. Trimming pared 6 bases from V and 3 bases from J, leaving 11 bases between. Germline lookup yields CDR1 MDHEN and CDR2 SYDVKM. The CDR3 is made up of 14 amino acids. CDR3 sequence: CASSETRSNEKLFF. Here the CDR3 DNA reads TGTGCCAGCAGCGAAACCCGTTCTAATGAAAAACTGTTTTTT.

The gene calls are TRBV29-1 and TRBJ1-1; 7 nucleotides agree with TRBD1. CDR1 and CDR2 (germline): SQVTM, ANQGSEA. This CDR3 region has 12 residues. With V trimmed by 3 bases and J by 6 bases, 4 bases remained unmatched. The CDR3 sequence is CSVDQGGAEAFF. CDR3 sequence (DNA): TGCAGCGTTGATCAGGGGGGCGCTGAAGCTTTCTTT. Filled out from reference TRBV29-1 and TRBJ1-1, the complete variable domain reads SAVISQKPSRDICQRGTSLTIQCQVDSQVTMMFWYRQQPGQSLTLIATANQGSEATYESGFVIDKFPISRPNLTFSTLTVSNMSPEDSSIYLCSVDQGGAEAFFGQGTRLTVV.

The gene calls are TRBV9 and TRBJ2-2; perhaps TRBD2 as D (5 bases). The CDR3 has 14 amino acids. Between the trimmed V and J ends, which lost 0 bases and 5 bases, there was a span of 8 bases. Germline lookup yields CDR1 SGDLS and CDR2 YYNGEE. The CDR3 bases are TGTGCCAGCAGCGTAGGAAGAGGGACCGGGGAGCTGTTTTTT. It is translated as CASSVGRGTGELFF.

The chain is built from TRBV19 and TRBJ2-7; TRBD1 matches at 7 bases. Germline assignment: CDR1 LNHDA and CDR2 SQIVND (reference sequence). CDR3 length: 16 residues. The ends lost 4 bases at V and 4 bases at J; junction bases unmatched: 13. For the CDR3, the DNA is TGTGCCAGTAGTAGACAGGGTGGGGCCTCGGATTACGAGCAGTACTTC. Amino acid sequence: CASSRQGGASDYEQYF.

The rearrangement uses TRBV6-1 and TRBJ2-6; D may match TRBD1 or TRBD2 (5 bases each). There are 15 residues in the CDR3. V was cut by 4 bases and J by 4 bases, with 11 bases left in between. CDR1 MNHNS and CDR2 SASEGT come from the germline V gene. CDR3 nucleotides: TGTGCCAGCAGTGGTTGGGGGAAAGGGGCCAACGTCCTGACTTTC. It codes for CASSGWGKGANVLTF.

The genes are TRBV6-1 and TRBJ2-3; D perhaps matches TRBD2 (6 bases). V lost 6 bases and J 3 bases, leaving 10 bases between the germline ends. CDR1 is MNHNS and CDR2 is SASEGT in the germline V gene. There are 13 residues in the CDR3. DNA of the CDR3: TGTGCCAGCAGGAAGGAGGGGACAGATACGCAGTATTTT. Its protein product is CASRKEGTDTQYF.

The V gene is TRBV5-1, the J gene TRBJ2-3; 8 nucleotides line up with TRBD2. From germline, CDR1 is SGHRS and CDR2 YFSETQ. V shed 5 bases and J 6 bases; nucleotides not matched to a gene: 8. This CDR3 has 14 amino acids. The CDR3 protein is CASRDGRGGDTQYF. DNA for the CDR3: TGCGCCAGCAGAGACGGGAGGGGTGGGGATACGCAGTATTTT.